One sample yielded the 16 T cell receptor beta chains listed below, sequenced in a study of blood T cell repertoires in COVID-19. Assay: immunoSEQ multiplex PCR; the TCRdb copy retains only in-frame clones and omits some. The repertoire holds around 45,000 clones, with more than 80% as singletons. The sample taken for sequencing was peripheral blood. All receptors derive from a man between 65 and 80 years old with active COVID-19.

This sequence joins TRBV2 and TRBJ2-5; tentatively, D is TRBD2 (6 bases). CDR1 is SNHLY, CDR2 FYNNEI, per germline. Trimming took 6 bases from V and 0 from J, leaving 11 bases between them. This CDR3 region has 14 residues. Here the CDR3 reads CASSAGTHQETQYF. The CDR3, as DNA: TGTGCCAGCAGCGCCGGGACTCACCAAGAGACCCAGTACTTC.

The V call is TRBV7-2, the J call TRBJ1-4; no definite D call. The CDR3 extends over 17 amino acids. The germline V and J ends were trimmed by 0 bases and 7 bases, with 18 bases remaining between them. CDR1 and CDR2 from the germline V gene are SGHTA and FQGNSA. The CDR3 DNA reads TGTGCCAGCAGCTTAGCGCGGGATCACCTTTGGGGTGAAAAACTGTTTTTT. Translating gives CASSLARDHLWGEKLFF.

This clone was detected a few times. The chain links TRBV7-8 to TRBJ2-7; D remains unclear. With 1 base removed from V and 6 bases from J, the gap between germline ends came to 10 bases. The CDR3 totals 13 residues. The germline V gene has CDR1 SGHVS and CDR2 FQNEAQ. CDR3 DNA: TGTGCCAGCAGCTTAGGTTCCGGTTCCGAGCAGTACTTC. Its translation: CASSLGSGSEQYF.

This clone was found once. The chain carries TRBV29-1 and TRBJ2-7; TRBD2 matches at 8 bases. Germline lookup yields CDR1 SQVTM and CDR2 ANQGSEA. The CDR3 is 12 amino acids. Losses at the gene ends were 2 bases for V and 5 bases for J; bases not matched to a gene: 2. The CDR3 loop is CSVEFGRDEQYF. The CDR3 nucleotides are TGCAGCGTTGAATTCGGGAGGGACGAGCAGTACTTC.

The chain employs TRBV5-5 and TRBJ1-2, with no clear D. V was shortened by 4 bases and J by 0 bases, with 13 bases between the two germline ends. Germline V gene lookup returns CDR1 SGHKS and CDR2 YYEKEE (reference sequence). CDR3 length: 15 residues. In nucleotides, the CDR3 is TGTGCCAGCAGCGGTAGTAGTAGTACTAACTATGGCTACACCTTC. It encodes CASSGSSSTNYGYTF. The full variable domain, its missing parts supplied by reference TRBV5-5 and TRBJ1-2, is DAGVTQSPTHLIKTRGQQVTLRCSPISGHKSVSWYQQVLGQGPQFIFQYYEKEERGRGNFPDRFSARQFPNYSSELNVNALLLGDSALYLCASSGSSSTNYGYTFGSGTRLTVV.

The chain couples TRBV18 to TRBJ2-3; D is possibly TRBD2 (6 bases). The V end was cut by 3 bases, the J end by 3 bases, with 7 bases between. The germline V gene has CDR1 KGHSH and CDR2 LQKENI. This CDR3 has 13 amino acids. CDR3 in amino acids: CASSPGGTDTQYF. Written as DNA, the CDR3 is TGTGCCAGCTCACCGGGGGGTACAGATACGCAGTATTTT.

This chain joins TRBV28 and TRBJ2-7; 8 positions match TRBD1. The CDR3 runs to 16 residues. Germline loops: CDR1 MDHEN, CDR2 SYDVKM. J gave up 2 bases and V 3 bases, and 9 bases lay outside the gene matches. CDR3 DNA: TGTGCCAGCAGTTTTCAGGACAGGGATGGAACCTACGAGCAGTACTTC. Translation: CASSFQDRDGTYEQYF.

The CDR3 coding sequence is TGTGCCAGCAGCCAAGATCTGACGAGCGGGGAGTACAATGAGCAGTTCTTC. Its translation is CASSQDLTSGEYNEQFF. The chain links TRBV4-2 to TRBJ2-1, with 7 bases identical to TRBD2. J lost 4 bases, V lost 0 bases, and 9 bases had no gene match. Germline CDR1 and CDR2: LGHNA and YNFKEQ. The CDR3 length is 17 residues.

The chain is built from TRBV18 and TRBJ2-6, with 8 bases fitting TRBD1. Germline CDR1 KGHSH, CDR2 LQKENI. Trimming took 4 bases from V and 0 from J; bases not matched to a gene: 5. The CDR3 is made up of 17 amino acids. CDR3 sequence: CASSRQGFHSGANVLTF. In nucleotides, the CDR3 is TGTGCCAGCTCACGACAGGGGTTTCACTCTGGGGCCAACGTCCTGACTTTC.

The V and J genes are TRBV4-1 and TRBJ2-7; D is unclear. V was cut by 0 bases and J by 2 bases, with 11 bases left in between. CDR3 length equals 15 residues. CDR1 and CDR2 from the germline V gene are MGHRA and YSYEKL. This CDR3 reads CASSQDAGWTYEQYF. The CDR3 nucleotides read TGCGCCAGCAGCCAAGACGCAGGCTGGACCTACGAGCAGTACTTC.

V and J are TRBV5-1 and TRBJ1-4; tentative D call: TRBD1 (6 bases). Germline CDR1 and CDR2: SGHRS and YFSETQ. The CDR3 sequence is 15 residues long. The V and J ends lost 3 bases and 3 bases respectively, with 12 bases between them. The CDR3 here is CASSSDSLSNEKLFF. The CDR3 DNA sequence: TGCGCCAGCAGCTCGGACAGTTTGTCTAATGAAAAACTGTTTTTT. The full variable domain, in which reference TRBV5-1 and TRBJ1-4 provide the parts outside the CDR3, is KAGVTQTPRYLIKTRGQQVTLSCSPISGHRSVSWYQQTPGQGLQFLFEYFSETQRNKGNFPGRFSGRQFSNSRSEMNVSTLELGDSALYLCASSSDSLSNEKLFFGSGTQLSVL.

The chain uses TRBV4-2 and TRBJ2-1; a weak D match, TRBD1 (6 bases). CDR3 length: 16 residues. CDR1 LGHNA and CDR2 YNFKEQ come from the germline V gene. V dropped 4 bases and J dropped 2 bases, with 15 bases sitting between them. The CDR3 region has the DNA TGTGCCAGCAGCCGAAAGACAGGCCTAGCCTACAATGAGCAGTTCTTC. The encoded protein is CASSRKTGLAYNEQFF.

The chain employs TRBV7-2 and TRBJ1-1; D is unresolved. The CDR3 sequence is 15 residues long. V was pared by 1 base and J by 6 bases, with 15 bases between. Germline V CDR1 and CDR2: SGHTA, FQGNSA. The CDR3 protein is CASSLEEPKTSEAFF. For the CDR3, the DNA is TGTGCCAGCAGCTTAGAGGAGCCCAAAACCTCTGAAGCTTTCTTT.

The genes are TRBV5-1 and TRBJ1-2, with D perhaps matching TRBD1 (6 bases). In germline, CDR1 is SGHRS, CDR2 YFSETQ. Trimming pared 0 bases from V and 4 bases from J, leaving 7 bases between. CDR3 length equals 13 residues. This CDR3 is CASSLAQGYGYTF. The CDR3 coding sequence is TGCGCCAGCAGCTTGGCACAGGGCTATGGCTACACCTTC.

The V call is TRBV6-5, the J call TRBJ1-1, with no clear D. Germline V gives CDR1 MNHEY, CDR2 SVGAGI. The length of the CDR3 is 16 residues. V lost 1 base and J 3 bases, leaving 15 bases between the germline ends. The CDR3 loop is CASSYLKSPLDTEAFF. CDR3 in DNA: TGTGCCAGCAGTTACTTAAAATCCCCCCTCGACACTGAAGCTTTCTTT.

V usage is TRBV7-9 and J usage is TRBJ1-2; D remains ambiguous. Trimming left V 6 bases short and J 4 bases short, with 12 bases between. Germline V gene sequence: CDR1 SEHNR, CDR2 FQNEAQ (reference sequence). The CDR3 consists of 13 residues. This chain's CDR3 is CASRMTEGYGYTF. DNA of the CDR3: TGTGCCAGCAGGATGACGGAGGGCTATGGCTACACCTTC.